These T cell receptor beta chains were read from a single sample in a study of T cells after yellow fever vaccination. TCRdb reprocessed the 5' RACE reads via MiXCR and lists one record per CDR3 protein. The table records a few hundred thousand distinct CDR3 sequences, about 17% of them present only once. The source was PBMCs, collected about 5 days after the first yellow fever vaccination. The receptors were gathered from a man aged 18 to 29 who received the YFV17D yellow fever vaccine. CDR3s include the opening cysteine and the closing phenylalanine or tryptophan. A D gene is named only where the DNA matches it firmly. Only some rows state a clone size, as once, few, many or a class for expanded clones.

>few|15|TRBJ2-1|TRBD2|TRBV5-1
TGCGCCAGCAGCCCCCGCCGGGGGGGCTACAATGAGCAGTTCTTC
CASSPRRGGYNEQFF
>NA|15|TRBJ2-3|TRBD1|TRBV5-1
TGCGCCAGCAGCGAAAGGGACAGGGAGGCAGATACGCAGTATTTT
CASSERDREADTQYF
>few|16|TRBJ2-1|NA|TRBV25-1
TGTGCCAGCAGTGAACTGGGCAGGTTGGAATACAATGAGCAGTTCTTC
CASSELGRLEYNEQFF
>few|12|TRBJ2-7|NA|TRBV6-5
TGTGCCAGCAGTTCGGGTGGGAGTGAGCAGTACTTC
CASSSGGSEQYF
>few|17|TRBJ2-6|TRBD1|TRBV19
TGTGCCAGTAGTAGAGGGACAGGACTCTCTGGGGCCAACGTCCTGACTTTC
CASSRGTGLSGANVLTF
>NA|13|TRBJ1-2|NA|TRBV7-9
TGTGCCAGCAGCTTAGAGTTGGCCTATGGCTACACCTTC
CASSLELAYGYTF
>few|14|TRBJ2-1|NA|TRBV6-1
TGTGCCAGCAGTAGGTACAGCAGAAACAATGAGCAGTTCTTC
CASSRYSRNNEQFF
>NA|18|TRBJ1-1|TRBD1|TRBV11-2
TGTGCCAGCAGCTTACCCGGGACAGGGGGCGCCGGGAACACTGAAGCTTTCTTT
CASSLPGTGGAGNTEAFF
>NA|15|TRBJ2-2|NA|TRBV6-1
TGTGCCAGCAGTCCCCTCGGGGGGCACACCGGGGAGCTGTTTTTT
CASSPLGGHTGELFF
>NA|19|TRBJ2-1|NA|TRBV7-3
TGTGCCAGCAGCTTAATCGGGGGACCCCCCCAGGGGGGCTACAATGAGCAGTTCTTC
CASSLIGGPPQGGYNEQFF
>few|14|TRBJ1-5|NA|TRBV20-1
TGCAGTGCTACGGACCCAAAAGGGCATCAGCCCCAGCATTTT
CSATDPKGHQPQHF
>few|13|TRBJ1-1|NA|TRBV6-6
TGTGCCAGCAGTTACGGGACAATGAGTGAAGCTTTCTTT
CASSYGTMSEAFF
>few|15|TRBJ2-3|TRBD2|TRBV3-1
TGTGCCAGCAGCCAAGTGCGCCTAGCGGGGTCTACGCAGTATTTT
CASSQVRLAGSTQYF
>NA|16|TRBJ2-5|TRBD2|TRBV5-1
TGCGCCAGCAGCTACGGACTAGCGGGAAACCAAGAGACCCAGTACTTC
CASSYGLAGNQETQYF
>few|14|TRBJ1-1|NA|TRBV7-9
TGTGCCAGCAGACAAAAACAGGGTTACACTGAAGCTTTCTTT
CASRQKQGYTEAFF
>NA|16|TRBJ2-5|NA|TRBV4-3
TGCGCCAGCAGCCAAGATAATCGAGGCAGGGAAGAGACCCAGTACTTC
CASSQDNRGREETQYF
>few|14|TRBJ1-1|NA|TRBV21-1
TGTGCCAGCAGCAAAGGGCCAAAGAACACTGAAGCTTTCTTT
CASSKGPKNTEAFF
>few|15|TRBJ2-7|TRBD2|TRBV7-6
TGTGCCAGCAGCACCGCTTGGGAGGGGTTCTACGAGCAGTACTTC
CASSTAWEGFYEQYF
>few|16|TRBJ2-2|TRBD2|TRBV12-3/TRBV12-4
TGTGCCAGCAGTCCTTTAGCGGGGGGCAACACCGGGGAGCTGTTTTTT
CASSPLAGGNTGELFF
>NA|16|TRBJ1-2|TRBD1|TRBV18
TGTGCCAGCTCACCACCGGGACAGGGGTTCATAGTTGGCTACACCTTC
CASSPPGQGFIVGYTF
>few|16|TRBJ2-4|TRBD1|TRBV5-6
TGTGCCAGCAGCTTGTCGCACAGGGGGCGTTTAGGCATTCAGTACTTC
CASSLSHRGRLGIQYF
>few|15|TRBJ2-3|TRBD2|TRBV19
TGTGCCAGTAGTATGTACGGGAGGGCCACAGATACGCAGTATTTT
CASSMYGRATDTQYF
>NA|16|TRBJ2-1|TRBD1|TRBV7-9
TGTGCCAGCAGCTTTCCCGGGACAGGCGTATACAATGAGCAGTTCTTC
CASSFPGTGVYNEQFF
>NA|16|TRBJ2-6|NA|TRBV20-1
TGCAGTGCTAGAGCCATACGGGGCGCTGGGGCCAACGTCCTGACTTTC
CSARAIRGAGANVLTF
>many|13|TRBJ2-3|NA|TRBV29-1
TGCAGCGTCTCCGGGCCAGGGGCAGATACGCAGTATTTT
CSVSGPGADTQYF
>few|15|TRBJ2-3|NA|TRBV6-5
TGTGCCAGCAGTTCTACGGGCCCGGGGGCAGATACGCAGTATTTT
CASSSTGPGADTQYF
>NA|16|TRBJ1-6|NA|TRBV20-1
TGCAGTGCTAGAGAGGGTTCGGGCTCCTATAATTCACCCCTCCACTTT
CSAREGSGSYNSPLHF
>many|14|TRBJ1-1|TRBD1|TRBV28
TGTGCCAGCCCTCCCCGGACAGGGCGAGCTGAAGCTTTCTTT
CASPPRTGRAEAFF
>NA|16|TRBJ2-4|NA|TRBV7-9
TGTGCCAGCAGCTCGGACCGGGGCCTCCAGGGGAACATTCAGTACTTC
CASSSDRGLQGNIQYF
>few|10|TRBJ1-2|NA|TRBV6-1
TGTGCCAGCATTGGCGCCGGCTACACCTTC
CASIGAGYTF
>few|14|TRBJ1-2|NA|TRBV5-1
TGCGCCAGCAGCGGGCAGACAAGAAACTATGGCTACACCTTC
CASSGQTRNYGYTF
>many|14|TRBJ2-2|NA|TRBV4-3
TGCGCCAGCAGCCAAGTGATCAGAAACGGGGAGCTGTTTTTT
CASSQVIRNGELFF
>few|17|TRBJ2-1|TRBD2|TRBV5-6
TGTGCCAGCAGCTCGCTCTTAGCGGGGGGGCCTTTCCATGAGCAGTTCTTC
CASSSLLAGGPFHEQFF
>NA|14|TRBJ2-3|TRBD2|TRBV4-3
TGCGCCAGCAGCCATTCGGGGGGGCAAGATACGCAGTATTTT
CASSHSGGQDTQYF
>few|13|TRBJ1-1|TRBD1|TRBV20-1
TGCAGTGCTGACGCAGGGGGGAACACTGAAGCTTTCTTT
CSADAGGNTEAFF
>NA|15|TRBJ2-5|NA|TRBV9
TGTGCCAGCAGCGTAGCTCAGGGACAAACTGAGACCCAGTACTTC
CASSVAQGQTETQYF
>many|13|TRBJ1-5|NA|TRBV7-2
TGTGCCAGCGGGGTACGAGGCAATCAGCCCCAGCATTTT
CASGVRGNQPQHF
>few|16|TRBJ2-1|TRBD2|TRBV18
TGTGCCAGCTCACCACCCCTAGCGGGGGGGCCCAATGAGCAGTTCTTC
CASSPPLAGGPNEQFF
>few|18|TRBJ2-5|TRBD2|TRBV10-3
TGTGCCATCAGTGAGTCTGGTGGGCGGGGGGGCGCTCAAGAGACCCAGTACTTC
CAISESGGRGGAQETQYF
>NA|16|TRBJ1-3|TRBD1|TRBV7-9
TGTGCCAGCAGCTCCCAGACAGGGGGCTCTGGAAACACCATATATTTT
CASSSQTGGSGNTIYF
>few|15|TRBJ2-2|TRBD2|TRBV4-1
TGCGCCAGCAGCCGCGGACTAGCCTCACCCGGGGAGCTGTTTTTT
CASSRGLASPGELFF
>NA|16|TRBJ1-2|TRBD1|TRBV4-3
TGCGCCAGCAGCCAAGTTTCCACAGGGGGAATCTATGGCTACACCTTC
CASSQVSTGGIYGYTF
>few|16|TRBJ2-1|TRBD1|TRBV11-2
TGTGCCAGCAGCTCCCGGGACAGCTCGTCCTACAATGAGCAGTTCTTC
CASSSRDSSSYNEQFF
>few|15|TRBJ2-1|NA|TRBV6-2/TRBV6-3
TGTGCCAGCCCCAGGCGGTGCCAGCCCTACAATGAGCAGTTCTTC
CASPRRCQPYNEQFF
>few|19|TRBJ2-3|NA|TRBV11-1
TGTGCCAGCAGCGCCCGGAGGGCCGGGACAGCCACTAGCACAGATACGCAGTATTTT
CASSARRAGTATSTDTQYF